The text below deals with one T cell receptor beta chain. Its antigen remains unidentified. Sequenced by immunoSEQ multiplex PCR; TCRdb stores in-frame clones only, minus some. The sample contains some 150,000 clones, approximately 88% of which appear only once. These data are taken from a study of cytomegalovirus exposure and HLA in healthy donors. Whole-study results and caveats: Subsequent analysis revealed that first-cohort TCR clusters tended to co-occur in the 90 to 150 validation repertoires.

This CDR3 spans 14 amino acids. CDR1 and CDR2 (germline): LNHDA, SQIVND (reference sequence). The V and J ends lost 6 bases and 4 bases, in that order; junction bases with no gene match: 6. Sequencing was performed on PBMCs. The source is a woman aged 18 to 35 in good health and CMV-seropositive. The J gene is TRBJ1-1, the V gene TRBV19, with 9 bases lining up with TRBD1. CDR3 region: CASRRTGASTEAFF. CDR3 coding DNA: TGTGCCAGTAGACGGACAGGGGCGAGCACTGAAGCTTTCTTT.